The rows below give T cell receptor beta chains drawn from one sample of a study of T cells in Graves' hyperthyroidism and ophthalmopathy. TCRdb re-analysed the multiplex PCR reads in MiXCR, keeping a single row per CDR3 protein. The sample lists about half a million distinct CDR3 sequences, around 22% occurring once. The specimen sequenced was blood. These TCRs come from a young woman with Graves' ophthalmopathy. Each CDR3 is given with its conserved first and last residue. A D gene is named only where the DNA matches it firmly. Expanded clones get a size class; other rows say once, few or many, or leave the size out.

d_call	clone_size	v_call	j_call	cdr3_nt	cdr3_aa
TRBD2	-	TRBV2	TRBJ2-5	TGTGCCAGCGGGGCTAGCGGGGGGGGAGAGACCCAGTACTTC	CASGASGGGETQYF
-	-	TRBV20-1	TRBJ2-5	TGCAGTGCTAGCTGGACGGGTGAGACCCAGTACTTC	CSASWTGETQYF
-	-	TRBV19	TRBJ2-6	TGTGCCAGCCGGGACAACTACTCTGGGGCCAACGTCCTGACTTTC	CASRDNYSGANVLTF
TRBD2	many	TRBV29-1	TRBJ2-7	TGCAGCGTTAGGACTAGCAGCTCCTACGAGCAGTACTTC	CSVRTSSSYEQYF
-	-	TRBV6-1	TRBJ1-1	TGTGCCAGCAGCCAGCCGGGGGGGGACACTGAAGCTTTCTTT	CASSQPGGDTEAFF
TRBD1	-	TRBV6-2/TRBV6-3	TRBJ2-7	TGTGCCAGCAGTACTGTTGGGACAGCACGTCCCTACGAGCAGTACTTC	CASSTVGTARPYEQYF
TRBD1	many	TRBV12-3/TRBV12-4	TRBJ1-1	TGTGCCAGCAGTCGACCCGGGACAGGGGGGACTGAAGCTTTCTTT	CASSRPGTGGTEAFF
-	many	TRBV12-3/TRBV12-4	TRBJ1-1	TGTGCCAGCAGCCGAACTGGGGTAAACACTGAAGCTTTCTTT	CASSRTGVNTEAFF
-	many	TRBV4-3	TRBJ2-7	TGCGCCAGCAGCCAAGGGGTGTTGGGCTACGAGCAGTACTTC	CASSQGVLGYEQYF
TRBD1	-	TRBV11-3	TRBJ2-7	TGTGCCAGCAGCTTATACAGGGGCGTCGACGAGCAGTACTTC	CASSLYRGVDEQYF
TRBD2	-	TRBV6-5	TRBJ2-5	TGTGCCAGCAGTTCCGGGGGGGCCGATTTGAAGACCCAGTACTTC	CASSSGGADLKTQYF
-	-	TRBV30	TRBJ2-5	TGTGCCTGGAGCGCCCAGGCTACCGAGACCCAGTACTTC	CAWSAQATETQYF
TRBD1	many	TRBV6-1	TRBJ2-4	TGTGCCAGCAGTCTGACAGGGGTGAACATTCAGTACTTC	CASSLTGVNIQYF
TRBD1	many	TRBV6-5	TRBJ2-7	TGTGCCAGCAGTTGGGACAGGGGGAGAGGGCAGTACTTC	CASSWDRGRGQYF
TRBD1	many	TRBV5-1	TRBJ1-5	TGCGCCAGCAGCTTGGAAGGGACAGGCAAACCCCAGCATTTT	CASSLEGTGKPQHF
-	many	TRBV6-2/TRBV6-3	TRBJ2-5	TGTGCCAGCAGTTACGCTTTAAACGCGGAGACCCAGTACTTC	CASSYALNAETQYF
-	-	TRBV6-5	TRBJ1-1	TGTGCCAGCAGTCACCTCGGGGAGAACACTGAAGCTTTCTTT	CASSHLGENTEAFF
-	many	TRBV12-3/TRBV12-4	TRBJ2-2	TGTGCCAGCCGGACAGTCCCAGACACCGGGGAGCTGTTTTTT	CASRTVPDTGELFF
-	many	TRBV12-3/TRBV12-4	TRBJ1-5	TGTGCCAGCAGTTGGGGTCGGGGGGTCCAGCCCCAGCATTTT	CASSWGRGVQPQHF
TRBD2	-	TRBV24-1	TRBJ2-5	TGTGCCACCAGTGACTGGACTAGCGGGAGCCAAATTCAGTACTTC	CATSDWTSGSQIQYF
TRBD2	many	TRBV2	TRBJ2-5	TGTGCCAGCAGGACCCTAGCGGGGGCGGGGACCCAGTACTTC	CASRTLAGAGTQYF
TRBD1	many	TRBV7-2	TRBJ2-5	TGTGCCAGCAGCTTATTTTGGACAGGGCAAGAGACCCAGTACTTC	CASSLFWTGQETQYF
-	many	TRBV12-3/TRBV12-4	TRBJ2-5	TGCGCCAGCAGTTTTCGGTTAGGCTCGAAACAAGAGACCCAGTACTTC	CASSFRLGSKQETQYF
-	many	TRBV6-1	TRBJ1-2	TGTGCCAGCAGTGTGGTCAGTGATTACTATGGCTACACCTTC	CASSVVSDYYGYTF
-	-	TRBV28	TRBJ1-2	TGTGCCAGCAGTCCACCGACGGGGGTAGACTATGGCTACACCTTC	CASSPPTGVDYGYTF
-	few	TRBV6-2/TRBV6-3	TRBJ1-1	TGTGCCAGCAATATGAAGGAATACAACACTGAAGCTTTCTTT	CASNMKEYNTEAFF
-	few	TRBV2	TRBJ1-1	TGTGCCAGCCTTACTTATGGAGAGCACACTGAAGCTTTCTTT	CASLTYGEHTEAFF
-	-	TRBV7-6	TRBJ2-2	TGTGCCAGCTCATTGACATCAACGAACACCGGGGAGCTGTTTTTT	CASSLTSTNTGELFF
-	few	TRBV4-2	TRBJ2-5	TGTGCCAGCAGCCAAGACTTGCTCGGGACCCAGTACTTC	CASSQDLLGTQYF
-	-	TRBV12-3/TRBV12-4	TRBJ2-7	TGTGCCAGCAGTTTCCAGGCAGGGAACACCTACGAGCAGTACTTC	CASSFQAGNTYEQYF
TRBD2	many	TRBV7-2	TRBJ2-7	TGTGCCAGCAGCTTAGGATGGGGAGGGTACGAGCAGTACTTC	CASSLGWGGYEQYF
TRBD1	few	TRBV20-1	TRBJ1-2	TGCAGTGTCCCACAGGGGCGGGACTATGGCTACACCTTC	CSVPQGRDYGYTF
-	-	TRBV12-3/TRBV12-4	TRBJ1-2	TGTGCCAGCAGTTTCAATCAGGGGTGGTATGGCTACACCTTC	CASSFNQGWYGYTF
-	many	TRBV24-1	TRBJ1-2	TGTGCCACCAGTGATTCCACATCGAGGGGAATTTACTATGGCTACACCTTC	CATSDSTSRGIYYGYTF
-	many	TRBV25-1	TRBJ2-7	TGTGCCAGCAGTTCTCGGACAGCCGCCTACTTC	CASSSRTAAYF
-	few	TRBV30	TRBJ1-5	TGTGCCTGGACTGACCAGAACAATCAGCCCCAGCATTTT	CAWTDQNNQPQHF
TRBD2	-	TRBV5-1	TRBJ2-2	TGCGCCAGCAGAGAAGGCGGGAGCTCTACCGGGGAGCTGTTTTTT	CASREGGSSTGELFF
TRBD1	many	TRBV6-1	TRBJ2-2	TGTGCCAGCGTCCTGACAGGGGACACCGGGGAGCTGTTTTTT	CASVLTGDTGELFF
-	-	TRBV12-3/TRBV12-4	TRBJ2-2	TGTGCCAGCCCCCAGGGGGGACCGAACACCGGGGAGCTGTTTTTT	CASPQGGPNTGELFF
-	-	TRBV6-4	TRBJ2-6	TGTGCCAGCAATGGCTACAGGGCTTCCGGGGCCAACGTCCTGACTTTC	CASNGYRASGANVLTF